The 31 T cell receptor beta chains reported below all come from one sample, sequenced in a study of human T cells and chemical hapten exposure. Time point in this sample: healthy volunteer bleed at 2 weeks. The authors' total RNA extraction used unfractionated whole blood. TCRdb re-called the RACE reads with MiXCR, one entry per CDR3 protein. The table has roughly 100,000 distinct CDR3 sequences, about 8.7% seen once; the top ten hold 2.5% to 3.5%. The sample was whole blood. These receptors originate from a female donor in good health. Some clones in this sample may be carry-over from other donors' samples.

This clonotype was detected ten times or more. V is TRBV2 and J is TRBJ2-5; D uncertain. This CDR3 is 14 amino acids long. V lost 3 bases, J lost 2 bases, and 10 bases lay in between. Germline V lookup: CDR1 SNHLY, CDR2 FYNNEI. The DNA of the CDR3 is TGTGCCAGCAGTGAGGTCGCAGCTCAAGAGACCCAGTACTTC. It translates to CASSEVAAQETQYF.

This clonotype has only a few counts. This CDR3 is CASSYLLAEAYEQYF. CDR3 DNA sequence: TGTGCCAGCAGTTACCTCCTAGCGGAAGCCTACGAGCAGTACTTC. V is TRBV6-6 and J is TRBJ2-7; TRBD2 matches 7 bases. This CDR3 comprises 15 residues. The J segment lost 2 bases and the V segment lost 2 bases, leaving 6 bases of the junction unmatched. Germline V gives CDR1 MNHNY, CDR2 SVGAGI (reference sequence).

V is TRBV28 and J is TRBJ2-3; 7 bases are shared with TRBD2. The CDR3 loop spans 15 amino acids. Germline CDR1 MDHEN, CDR2 SYDVKM. Trimming at V came to 5 bases and at J to 0 bases, leaving 5 bases not matched to a gene. The DNA for the CDR3 is TGTGCCAGCAGTCCTCCGGGACTAAGCACAGATACGCAGTATTTT. It is translated as CASSPPGLSTDTQYF.

There are many counts of this clonotype. V usage is TRBV27 and J usage is TRBJ2-3, with D possibly TRBD2 on 5 matching bases. Trimming took 6 bases from V and 8 from J, leaving 12 bases between them. Germline CDR1 MNHEY, CDR2 SMNVEV (reference sequence). This CDR3 is 12 amino acids long. The chain's CDR3 is CASSPLVGTQYF. The CDR3, as DNA: TGTGCCAGCAGCCCACTAGTGGGTACGCAGTATTTT.

This clonotype has more than one count but fewer than ten. This rearrangement joins TRBV6-2 or TRBV6-3 to TRBJ2-1; tentatively, D is TRBD2 (6 bases). Trimming pared 7 bases from V and 0 bases from J, leaving 10 bases between. Germline CDR1 and CDR2: MNHEY and SVGEGT. The CDR3 runs to 14 residues. For the CDR3, the DNA is TGTGCCAGCACTGCGGGGAGCTCCTACAATGAGCAGTTCTTC. This translates into CASTAGSSYNEQFF.

The chain carries TRBV7-9 and TRBJ1-1, with D unresolved. There are 13 residues in the CDR3. V was clipped by 2 bases and J by 6 bases, with 10 bases between them. Germline lookup yields CDR1 SEHNR and CDR2 FQNEAQ (reference sequence). The CDR3 is CASSLSHPPEAFF. CDR3 bases: TGTGCCAGCAGCTTAAGTCATCCGCCTGAAGCTTTCTTT.

This clonotype occurred a few times. The CDR3 reads CASRGWNEQFF. Here the CDR3 DNA reads TGTGCCAGCAGGGGGTGGAATGAGCAGTTCTTC. The V call is TRBV28, the J call TRBJ2-1; D gene unclear. The germline V gene encodes CDR1 MDHEN and CDR2 SYDVKM. The germline V and J ends were trimmed by 6 bases and 7 bases, with 7 bases remaining between them. The CDR3 has 11 residues.

This clonotype was counted many times. The V and J genes are TRBV12-3 or TRBV12-4 and TRBJ1-2; D gene ambiguous. Trimming cost V 1 base and J 4 bases, with 7 bases left between them. There are 13 residues in the CDR3. Here the CDR3 reads CASSLGAVYGYTF. Here the CDR3 DNA reads TGTGCCAGCAGTTTAGGGGCAGTCTATGGCTACACCTTC.

The V gene is TRBV5-1, the J gene TRBJ2-5; TRBD2 is a possible D gene (5 bases). V was clipped by 0 bases and J by 4 bases, with 7 bases between them. This CDR3 has 13 amino acids. The germline V gene encodes CDR1 SGHRS and CDR2 YFSETQ. The CDR3 DNA is TGCGCCAGCAGCTTGGTCGGGATAGAGACCCAGTACTTC. It encodes CASSLVGIETQYF.

The V gene is TRBV29-1, the J gene TRBJ1-1; maybe TRBD1 (6 bases). Per germline, CDR1 SQVTM and CDR2 ANQGSEA. There are 13 residues in the CDR3. The V and J ends lost 4 bases and 3 bases respectively, with 12 bases between them. CDR3 DNA: TGCAGCGTTGGGCAGGGGACTTACACTGAAGCTTTCTTT. Protein sequence: CSVGQGTYTEAFF.

The chain recombines TRBV28 with TRBJ2-7, with a tentative D call TRBD2 (6 bases). The germline V and J ends were trimmed by 3 bases and 4 bases, with 13 bases remaining between them. There are 14 residues in the CDR3. Per the germline V gene, CDR1 is MDHEN and CDR2 is SYDVKM. This chain's CDR3 is CASSFGREAYEQYF. DNA for the CDR3: TGTGCCAGCAGTTTCGGCAGGGAGGCTTACGAGCAGTACTTC.

The chain joins TRBV29-1 to TRBJ2-1; D may be TRBD1 (5 bases). This CDR3 is built from 16 residues. Per germline, CDR1 SQVTM and CDR2 ANQGSEA. Trimming took off 1 base at V and 9 bases at J, with 22 bases between the two ends. The CDR3 sequence: CSVEGSNPGRRSEQFF. CDR3 nucleotide sequence: TGCAGCGTTGAAGGCTCGAACCCAGGGCGAAGGAGTGAGCAGTTCTTC.

The CDR3 region is CASSQDWRLGQFF. CDR3 sequence (DNA): TGTGCCAGCAGCCAAGATTGGAGACTAGGGCAGTTCTTC. V is TRBV14 and J is TRBJ2-1; TRBD2 is a possible D gene (6 bases). This CDR3 has 13 residues. CDR1 and CDR2 from the germline V gene are SGHDN and FVKESK. Trimming cost V 0 bases and J 12 bases, with 12 bases left between them.

This clonotype has at least ten counts. The V gene is TRBV2, the J gene TRBJ1-2; D call uncertain. The V end was cut by 1 base, the J end by 8 bases, with 5 bases between. The CDR3 contains 11 residues. CDR1 is SNHLY, CDR2 FYNNEI, per germline. In nucleotides, the CDR3 is TGTGCCAGCAGTGAAGTGCGGGGCTACACCTTC. Translated: CASSEVRGYTF.

This clonotype was recorded a few times. The chain links TRBV14 to TRBJ1-2; no reliable D call. CDR1 is SGHDN and CDR2 is FVKESK in the germline V gene. V lost 5 bases to trimming and J lost 4 bases, with 14 bases between them. The CDR3 consists of 14 residues. CDR3 region: CASSSFIGGYGYTF. The CDR3 DNA reads TGTGCCAGCAGCTCGTTCATCGGAGGCTATGGCTACACCTTC.

This clonotype has just a few counts. The CDR3 nucleotides are TGTGCCAGCAGCTTAAGGGGGGCTGCGGGGCCCCAGCATTTT. Translating gives CASSLRGAAGPQHF. The genes are TRBV7-2 and TRBJ1-5, with D possibly TRBD1 on 6 matching bases. The CDR3 runs 14 residues. Between the trimmed V and J ends, which lost 2 bases and 9 bases, there was a span of 14 bases. Germline V gene sequence: CDR1 SGHTA, CDR2 FQGNSA.

This clonotype was counted only a few times. The J gene is TRBJ2-5, the V gene TRBV4-3, with D maybe TRBD2 (7 bases). Germline V lookup: CDR1 LGHNA, CDR2 YSLEER. V gave up 3 bases and J gave up 5 bases, with 13 bases separating them. The length of the CDR3 is 14 residues. CDR3 in amino acids: CASSQGGGRETQYF. The CDR3 region has the DNA TGCGCCAGCAGCCAGGGAGGGGGGCGGGAGACCCAGTACTTC.

This clonotype appeared a few times. The V call is TRBV7-3, the J call TRBJ2-2; D is unresolved. There are 14 residues in the CDR3. CDR1 is SGHTA, CDR2 FQGTGA, per germline. Trimming removed 7 bases at V and 2 bases at J, with 11 bases between. CDR3 sequence: CASTREPNTGELFF. In DNA form, the CDR3 reads TGTGCCAGCACCCGTGAGCCTAACACCGGGGAGCTGTTTTTT.

This clonotype has a count of ten or more. The chain links TRBV28 to TRBJ2-1; D ambiguous. The CDR3 spans 14 residues. V was clipped by 5 bases and J by 7 bases, with 15 bases between them. The germline V gene encodes CDR1 MDHEN and CDR2 SYDVKM. CDR3 in amino acids: CASSLVPNLNEQFF. In DNA, the CDR3 is TGTGCCAGCAGTCTGGTCCCGAATCTGAATGAGCAGTTCTTC.

V is TRBV2 and J is TRBJ2-3; 9 nucleotides agree with TRBD2. Germline V gene sequence: CDR1 SNHLY, CDR2 FYNNEI. The CDR3 contains 15 residues. Germline trimming cut 3 bases from V and 6 bases from J; bases unmatched to any gene: 7. Here the CDR3 reads CASSDWGLAADTQYF. CDR3 nucleotides: TGTGCCAGCAGTGATTGGGGACTAGCAGCGGATACGCAGTATTTT.

This clonotype was picked up many times. The rearrangement joins TRBV7-8 to TRBJ2-4, with 9 bases that match TRBD2. CDR1 SGHVS and CDR2 FQNEAQ come from the germline V gene. This CDR3 has 20 residues. The trim removed 3 bases at V and 3 bases at J, leaving 18 bases unmatched. CDR3: CASSFLVRRREGQDKNIQYF. CDR3 bases: TGTGCCAGCAGCTTCCTTGTAAGACGGCGGGAGGGCCAGGACAAAAACATTCAGTACTTC.

This clonotype was found many times. CDR3 DNA: TGTGCCAGCAGCACGGGACTAGCGGCCTACAATGAGCAGTTCTTC. This gives the protein CASSTGLAAYNEQFF. The chain is built from TRBV6-5 and TRBJ2-1; TRBD2 agrees at 11 bases. The germline V gene encodes CDR1 MNHEY and CDR2 SVGAGI. After removal of 6 bases from V and 2 bases from J, the junction contained 3 bases not matched to a gene. The length of the CDR3 is 15 residues.

This clonotype appeared many times. CDR3 sequence (DNA): TGTGCCAGCAGTTACTCGTACCCTTGGTCGATCACAGATACGCAGTATTTT. Protein: CASSYSYPWSITDTQYF. The rearrangement uses TRBV6-5 and TRBJ2-3; D gene ambiguous. V lost 0 bases to trimming and J lost 2 bases, with 15 bases between them. The CDR3 consists of 17 residues. Germline lookup yields CDR1 MNHEY and CDR2 SVGAGI.

The V call is TRBV7-2, the J call TRBJ2-1, with no clear D. V was cut by 7 bases and J by 5 bases, with 18 bases left in between. Germline values: CDR1 SGHTA, CDR2 FQGNSA. CDR3 length equals 15 residues. CDR3 DNA sequence: TGTGCCAGCACCCGCCGCCCTTACACAAACAATGAGCAGTTCTTC. Its protein is CASTRRPYTNNEQFF.

This clonotype came up many times. The chain employs TRBV28 and TRBJ1-1; D gene ambiguous. Germline V gives CDR1 MDHEN, CDR2 SYDVKM. The CDR3 loop spans 14 amino acids. V was trimmed by 7 bases and J by 4 bases, leaving 16 bases between them. CDR3 bases: TGTGCCAGCACCCATCCTAAAGGGAGCACTGAAGCTTTCTTT. This codes for CASTHPKGSTEAFF.

This chain's CDR3 is CASSPRLAGYYNEQFF. The CDR3 DNA follows: TGTGCCAGCAGTCCACGCCTAGCGGGATACTACAATGAGCAGTTCTTC. The chain recombines TRBV6-5 with TRBJ2-1, with 9 positions matching TRBD2. This CDR3 contains 16 residues. Germline values: CDR1 MNHEY, CDR2 SVGAGI. V shed 5 bases and J 3 bases; nucleotides not matched to a gene: 8.

This clonotype was found a few times. The chain recombines TRBV6-2 or TRBV6-3 with TRBJ2-7; D assignment may be TRBD1 or TRBD2 (6 bases each). V dropped 5 bases and J dropped 2 bases, with 16 bases sitting between them. The CDR3 totals 15 residues. CDR1 is MNHEY and CDR2 is SVGEGT in the germline V gene. The CDR3 spells CASSRRGGTTYEQYF. DNA of the CDR3: TGTGCCAGCAGTCGCCGGGGCGGGACAACCTACGAGCAGTACTTC.

The chain employs TRBV2 and TRBJ1-5; D unclear. The germline CDR1 and CDR2 sequences are SNHLY and FYNNEI. Trimming removed 6 bases from V and 2 bases from J, with 14 bases in between. The CDR3 loop spans 15 amino acids. The CDR3 DNA reads as TGTGCCAGCAGGACCCCCGGTACTCGCAATCAGCCCCAGCATTTT. Protein product: CASRTPGTRNQPQHF.

There are many counts of this clonotype. V gene TRBV20-1 combines with J gene TRBJ2-1, with D tentatively TRBD2 (5 bases). The CDR3 is made up of 14 amino acids. The germline gives CDR1 DFQATT, CDR2 SNEGSKA (reference sequence). Trimming left V 5 bases short and J 4 bases short, with 15 bases between. The CDR3 region has the DNA TGCAGTGCTGCCCGACTGGGAGCTTACAATGAGCAGTTCTTC. This gives the protein CSAARLGAYNEQFF.

As for this clonotype: An end of the junction differs from the germline gene, which may be a read error. The J gene is TRBJ2-4, the V gene TRBV28; D may correspond to TRBD1 or TRBD2 (5 bases each). Germline lookup yields CDR1 MDHEN and CDR2 SYDVKM. This CDR3 is built from 14 residues. The CDR3: CVSSHGTPQNIQYF. CDR3 sequence (DNA): TGTGTCAGCTCACACGGGACGCCCCAAAACATTCAGTACTTC.

This clonotype has at least ten counts. This rearrangement joins TRBV27 to TRBJ1-4; D is unclear. The V end was cut by 2 bases, the J end by 5 bases, with 9 bases between. Germline loops: CDR1 MNHEY, CDR2 SMNVEV (reference sequence). This CDR3 is built from 14 residues. Here the CDR3 DNA reads TGTGCCAGCAGTTTAGAGGTCGGAAATGAAAAACTGTTTTTT. Translation: CASSLEVGNEKLFF.